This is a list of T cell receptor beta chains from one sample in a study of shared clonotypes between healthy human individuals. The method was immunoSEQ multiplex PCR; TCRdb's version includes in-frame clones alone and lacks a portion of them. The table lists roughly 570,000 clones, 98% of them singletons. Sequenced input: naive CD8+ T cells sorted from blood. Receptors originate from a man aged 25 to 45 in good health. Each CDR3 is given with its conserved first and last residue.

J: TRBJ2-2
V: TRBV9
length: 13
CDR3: CASRDTNTGELFF

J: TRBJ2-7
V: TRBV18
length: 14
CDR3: CASSRSDFLYEQYF

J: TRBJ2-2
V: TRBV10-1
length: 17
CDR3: CASSESLLAENTGELFF

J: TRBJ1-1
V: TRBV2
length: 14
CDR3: CASGEANTNTEAFF

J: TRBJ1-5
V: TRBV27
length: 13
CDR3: CASSPTGYQPQHF

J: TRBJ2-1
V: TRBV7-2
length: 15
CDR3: CASSGAGASYNEQFF

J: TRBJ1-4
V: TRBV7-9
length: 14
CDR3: CASSFGRGGEKLFF

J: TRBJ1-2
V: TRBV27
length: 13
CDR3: CASSFEGNYGYTF

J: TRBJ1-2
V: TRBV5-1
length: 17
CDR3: CASRIDPQSQTNYGYTF

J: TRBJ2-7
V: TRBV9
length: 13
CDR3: CASSVGSSYEQYF

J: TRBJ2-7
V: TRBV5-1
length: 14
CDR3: CASSLVRESYEQYF

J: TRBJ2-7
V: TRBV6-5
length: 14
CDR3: CASSPGSGGDEQYF

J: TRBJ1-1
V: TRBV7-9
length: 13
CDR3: CASSIPYDTEAFF

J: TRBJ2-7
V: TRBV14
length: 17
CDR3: CASSKAPGQGAIYEQYF

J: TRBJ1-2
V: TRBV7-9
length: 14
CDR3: CATLIGRGDYGYTF

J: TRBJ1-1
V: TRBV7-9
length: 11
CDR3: CASSRQTEAFF

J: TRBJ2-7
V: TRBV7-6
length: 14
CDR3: CASSPGTGPYEQYF

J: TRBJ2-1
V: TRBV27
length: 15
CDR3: CASGTSGHIRYEQFF

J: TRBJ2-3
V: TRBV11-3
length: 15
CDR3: CASSLGLAETDTQYF

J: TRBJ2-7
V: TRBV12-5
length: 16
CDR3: CASGPSSGRLFYEQYF

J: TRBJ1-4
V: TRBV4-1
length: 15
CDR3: CASSRVWPTNEKLFF

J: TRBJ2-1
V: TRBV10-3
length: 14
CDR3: CAIRETASYNEQFF

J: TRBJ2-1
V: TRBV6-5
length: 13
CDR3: CASSYAVGNEQFF

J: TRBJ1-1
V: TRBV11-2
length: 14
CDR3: CASRPTGVNTEAFF

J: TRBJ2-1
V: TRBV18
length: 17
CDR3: CASPESGSNVSYNEQFF

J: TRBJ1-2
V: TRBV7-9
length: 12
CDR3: CASSLEGDGYTF

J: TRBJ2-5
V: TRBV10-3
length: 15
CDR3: CAISEIVLGQETQYF

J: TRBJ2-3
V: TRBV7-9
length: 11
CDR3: CASSPYDTQYF

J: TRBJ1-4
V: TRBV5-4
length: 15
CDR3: CASSLGQNGAEKLFF

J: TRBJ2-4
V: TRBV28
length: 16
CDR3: CASSLLTALGKNIQYF

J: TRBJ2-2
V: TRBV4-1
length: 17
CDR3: CASSPGTSETNTGELFF

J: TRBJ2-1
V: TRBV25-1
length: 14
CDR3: CASSEGSPLNEQFF

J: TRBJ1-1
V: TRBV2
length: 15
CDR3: CATTSLYGTNTEAFF

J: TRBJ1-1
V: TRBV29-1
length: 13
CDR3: CSVRQRSGTEAFF

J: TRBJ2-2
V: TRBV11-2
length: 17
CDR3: CASSLDRLAGNTGELFF

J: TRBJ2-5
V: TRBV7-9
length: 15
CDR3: CASSWRQAEKETQYF

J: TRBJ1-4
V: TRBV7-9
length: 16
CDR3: CASSSPKPTDDEKLFF